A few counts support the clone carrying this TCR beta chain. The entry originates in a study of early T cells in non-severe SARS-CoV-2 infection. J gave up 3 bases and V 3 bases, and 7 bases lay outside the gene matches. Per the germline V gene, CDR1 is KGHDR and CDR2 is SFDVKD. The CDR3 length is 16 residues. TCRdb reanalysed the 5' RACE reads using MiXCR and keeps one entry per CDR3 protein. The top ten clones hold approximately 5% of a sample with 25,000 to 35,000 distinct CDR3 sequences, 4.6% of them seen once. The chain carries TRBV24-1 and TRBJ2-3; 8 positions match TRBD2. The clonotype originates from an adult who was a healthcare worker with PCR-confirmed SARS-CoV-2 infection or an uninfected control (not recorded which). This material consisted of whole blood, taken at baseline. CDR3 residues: CATSDTAGGGTDTQYF. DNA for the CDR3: TGTGCCACCAGTGATACTGCGGGAGGTGGAACAGATACGCAGTATTTT.